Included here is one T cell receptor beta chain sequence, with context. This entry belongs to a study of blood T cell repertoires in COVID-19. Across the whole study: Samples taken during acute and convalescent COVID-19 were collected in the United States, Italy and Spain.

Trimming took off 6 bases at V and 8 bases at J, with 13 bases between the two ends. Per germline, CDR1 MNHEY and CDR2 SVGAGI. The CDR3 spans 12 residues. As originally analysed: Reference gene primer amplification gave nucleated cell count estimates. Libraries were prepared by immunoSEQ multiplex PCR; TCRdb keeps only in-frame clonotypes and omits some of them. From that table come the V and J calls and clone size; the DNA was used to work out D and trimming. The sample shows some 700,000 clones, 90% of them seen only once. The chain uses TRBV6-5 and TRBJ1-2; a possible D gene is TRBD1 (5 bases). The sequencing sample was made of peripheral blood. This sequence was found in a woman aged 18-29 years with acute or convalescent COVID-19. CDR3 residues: CASRGGFWGYTF. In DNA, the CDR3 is TGTGCCAGCAGGGGGGGTTTCTGGGGCTACACCTTC.